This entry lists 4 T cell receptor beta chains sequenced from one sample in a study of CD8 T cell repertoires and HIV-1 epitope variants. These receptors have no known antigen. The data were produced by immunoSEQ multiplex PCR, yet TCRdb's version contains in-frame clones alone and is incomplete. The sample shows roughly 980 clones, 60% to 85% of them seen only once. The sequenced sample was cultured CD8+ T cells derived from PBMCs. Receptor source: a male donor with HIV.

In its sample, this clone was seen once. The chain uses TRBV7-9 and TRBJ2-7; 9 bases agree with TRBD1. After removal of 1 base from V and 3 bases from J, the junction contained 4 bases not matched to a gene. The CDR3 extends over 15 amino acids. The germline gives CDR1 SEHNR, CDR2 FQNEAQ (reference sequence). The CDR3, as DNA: TGTGCCAGCAGCTTAGTCCCGGACAGGGGCTACGAGCAGTACTTC. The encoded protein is CASSLVPDRGYEQYF.

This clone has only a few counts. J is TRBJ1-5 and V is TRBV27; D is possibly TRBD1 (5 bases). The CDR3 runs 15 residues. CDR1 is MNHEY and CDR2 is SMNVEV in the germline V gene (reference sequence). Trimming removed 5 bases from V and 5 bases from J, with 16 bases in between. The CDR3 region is CASSPSWGRHQPQHF. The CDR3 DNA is TGTGCCAGCAGTCCCAGTTGGGGGAGGCATCAGCCCCAGCATTTT.

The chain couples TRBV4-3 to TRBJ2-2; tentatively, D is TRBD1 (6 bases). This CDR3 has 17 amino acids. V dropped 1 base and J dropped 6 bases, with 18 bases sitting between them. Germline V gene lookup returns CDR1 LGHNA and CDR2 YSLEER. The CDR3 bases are TGCGCCAGCAGCCAAGTCCCCTTCCGAGGGGGAGCCGGGGAGCTGTTTTTT. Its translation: CASSQVPFRGGAGELFF.

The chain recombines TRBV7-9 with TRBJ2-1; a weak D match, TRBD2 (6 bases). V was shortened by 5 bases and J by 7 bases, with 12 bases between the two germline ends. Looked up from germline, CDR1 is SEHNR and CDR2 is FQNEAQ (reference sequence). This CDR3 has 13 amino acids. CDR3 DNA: TGTGCCAGCAGCCACGGGACTGAGAATGAGCAGTTCTTC. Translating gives CASSHGTENEQFF.